This T cell receptor beta chain was identified in a study of blood T cell repertoires in COVID-19. J gave up 6 bases and V 7 bases, and 4 bases lay outside the gene matches. Germline CDR1 is MNHEY and CDR2 is SMNVEV (reference sequence). The CDR3 is made up of 14 amino acids. This clone occurred many times. In the original workflow: By means of reference gene primer amplification, nucleated cell counts were estimated. The method was immunoSEQ multiplex PCR; TCRdb's version includes in-frame clones alone and lacks a portion of them. Clone size and the V and J calls come from that table; the DNA yielded D and trimming. The repertoire includes about 94,000 clones, roughly 80% of them detected once, and approximately 6% sits in the top ten.

The gene calls are TRBV27 and TRBJ1-6; TRBD1 matches at 9 bases. This TCR derives from a man in his 70s with COVID-19, enrolled during active disease. The sample comprised peripheral blood. CDR3 sequence reads: CASKGQGINSPLHF. The CDR3 coding sequence is TGTGCCAGCAAGGGACAGGGAATTAATTCACCCCTCCACTTT.